This T cell receptor (beta chain) is from a study of blood T cell repertoires in COVID-19. As for the study in general: There were acute and convalescent COVID-19 samples, and they came from the United States, Italy and Spain. T cells, B-cell-depleted T cells, or PBMCs supplied cDNA or gDNA.

In the original analysis: Estimates of nucleated cell counts were drawn from the amplification of reference gene primers. The protocol was immunoSEQ multiplex PCR, while the TCRdb copy is restricted to in-frame clones and leaves out a portion. From that table come the V and J calls and clone size; the DNA was used to work out D and trimming. The sample records some 100,000 clones, roughly 88% being singletons. Germline assignment: CDR1 LNHDA and CDR2 SQIVND (reference sequence). The CDR3 sequence is 13 residues long. V dropped 4 bases and J dropped 8; count of bases not matched to a gene: 5. The chain is built from TRBV19 and TRBJ2-1; 7 bases are shared with TRBD2. The sequenced sample consisted of peripheral blood. The sequence came from a woman between 55 and 75 years old with acute or convalescent COVID-19. Here the CDR3 reads CASSRTSNYEQFF. CDR3 DNA sequence: TGTGCCAGTAGTAGGACTAGTAACTATGAGCAGTTCTTC.